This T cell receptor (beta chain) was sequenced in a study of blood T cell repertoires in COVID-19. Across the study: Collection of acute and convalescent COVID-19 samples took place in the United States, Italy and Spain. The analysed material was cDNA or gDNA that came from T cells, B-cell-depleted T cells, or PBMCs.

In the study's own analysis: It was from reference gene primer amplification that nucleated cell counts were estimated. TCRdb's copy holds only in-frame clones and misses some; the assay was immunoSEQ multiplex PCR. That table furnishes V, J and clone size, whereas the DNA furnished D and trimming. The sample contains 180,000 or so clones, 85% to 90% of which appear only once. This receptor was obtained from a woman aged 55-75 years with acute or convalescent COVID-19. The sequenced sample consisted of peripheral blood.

The CDR3 here is CASSLGQGVADTQYF. The CDR3 DNA reads TGCGCCAGCAGCCTGGGACAGGGGGTAGCAGATACGCAGTATTTT. The rearrangement joins TRBV5-1 to TRBJ2-3; 11 bases map to TRBD1. Trimming took 4 bases from V and 4 from J; bases not matched to a gene: 5. CDR1 and CDR2 from the germline V gene are SGHRS and YFSETQ. The CDR3 is 15 amino acids.